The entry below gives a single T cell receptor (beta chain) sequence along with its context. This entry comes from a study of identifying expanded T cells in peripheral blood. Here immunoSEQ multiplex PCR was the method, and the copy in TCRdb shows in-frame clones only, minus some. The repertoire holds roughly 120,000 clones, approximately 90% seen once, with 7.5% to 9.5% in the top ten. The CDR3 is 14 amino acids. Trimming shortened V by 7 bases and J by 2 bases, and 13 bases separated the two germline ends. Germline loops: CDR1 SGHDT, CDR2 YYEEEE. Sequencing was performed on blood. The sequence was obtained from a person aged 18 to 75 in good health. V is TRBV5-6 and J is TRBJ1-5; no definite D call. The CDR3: CASALWGGNQPQHF. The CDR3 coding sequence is TGTGCCAGCGCGCTATGGGGTGGCAATCAGCCCCAGCATTTT.